The 9 T cell receptor beta chains below come from one sample, sequenced in a study of blood T cell repertoires in COVID-19. The assay was immunoSEQ multiplex PCR, and TCRdb's table has in-frame clones only and misses some. The repertoire holds about 98,000 clones, with 60% to 80% as singletons. Sequenced input: peripheral blood. The receptor set was obtained from a man in his fifties or sixties with active or convalescent COVID-19.

This clone was observed a handful of times. This chain uses TRBV6-6 with TRBJ2-7, with D maybe TRBD2 (6 bases). The germline CDR1 and CDR2 sequences are MNHNY and SVGAGI (reference sequence). CDR3 length: 14 residues. V dropped 8 bases and J dropped 2 bases, with 16 bases sitting between them. CDR3 loop: CASGGDSLTYEQYV. The CDR3 nucleotides are TGTGCCAGCGGAGGGGATTCCCTCACCTACGAGCAGTACGTC.

The V and J genes are TRBV13 and TRBJ1-2, with D hard to call. This CDR3 has 13 residues. Germline CDR1 is PRHDT and CDR2 is FYEKMQ (reference sequence). Between the trimmed V and J ends, which lost 5 bases and 0 bases, there was a span of 7 bases. The CDR3 loop is CASSTSANYGYTF. The CDR3 nucleotides are TGTGCCAGCAGCACAAGTGCTAACTATGGCTACACCTTC.

The genes are TRBV15 and TRBJ2-4; 8 nucleotides agree with TRBD1. With V trimmed by 1 base and J by 4 bases, 9 bases remained unmatched. The germline V gene has CDR1 LNHNV and CDR2 YYDKDF (reference sequence). This CDR3 contains 17 residues. CDR3 nucleotides: TGTGCCACCAGCAGAGTAGGGCAGGGGGCCCCGAAAAACATTCAGTACTTC. Protein: CATSRVGQGAPKNIQYF.

The chain employs TRBV28 and TRBJ2-5; tentative D call: TRBD1 (6 bases). The length of the CDR3 is 13 residues. Germline assignment: CDR1 MDHEN and CDR2 SYDVKM. Trimming left V 6 bases short and J 5 bases short, with 13 bases between. The CDR3 is CASRPTGWETQYF. CDR3 in DNA: TGTGCCAGCAGACCTACAGGGTGGGAGACCCAGTACTTC. Supplemented by reference TRBV28 and TRBJ2-5, the full variable domain reads DVKVTQSSRYLVKRTGEKVFLECVQDMDHENMFWYRQDPGLGLRLIYFSYDVKMKEKGDIPEGYSVSREKKERFSLILESASTNQTSMYLCASRPTGWETQYFGPGTRLLVL.

This chain connects TRBV7-9 to TRBJ1-6; 7 bases fit TRBD1. This CDR3 has 13 residues. The germline gives CDR1 SEHNR, CDR2 FQNEAQ (reference sequence). The trim removed 5 bases at V and 10 bases at J, leaving 5 bases unmatched. In DNA, the CDR3 is TGTGCCAGCAGCACAGGGGAACGGTCACCCCTCCACTTT. This codes for CASSTGERSPLHF.

V gene TRBV7-8 combines with J gene TRBJ2-5; 8 bases agree with TRBD1. The junction had 3 bases not matched to a gene; V was cut back by 6 bases and J by 3 bases. The CDR3 consists of 13 residues. Per germline, CDR1 SGHVS and CDR2 FQNEAQ. The CDR3 here is CASSLDREETQYF. CDR3 DNA: TGTGCCAGCAGTTTGGACAGGGAAGAGACCCAGTACTTC.

The DNA for the CDR3 is TGTGCCAGCAGTCACATTATCAGGTCCTACAATGAGCAGTTCTTC. Translation: CASSHIIRSYNEQFF. The J gene is TRBJ2-1, the V gene TRBV28; D unresolved. The V and J ends lost 5 bases and 1 base respectively, with 12 bases between them. From germline, CDR1 is MDHEN and CDR2 SYDVKM. The CDR3 is 15 residues long.

The CDR3 loop reads CASSLSVPAQYF. DNA for the CDR3: TGTGCCAGCAGTTTATCGGTCCCGGCCCAGTACTTC. This chain links TRBV28 with TRBJ2-5; D is undetermined. The CDR3 spans 12 residues. Germline CDR1 and CDR2: MDHEN and SYDVKM. V lost 1 base and J 9 bases, leaving 9 bases between the germline ends.

In the case of this clone: A junction boundary mismatches the germline segment, possibly from a read error. V gene TRBV7-7 combines with J gene TRBJ2-2; no firm D call. This CDR3 has 14 amino acids. Germline V CDR1 and CDR2: SSHAT, FNYEAQ (reference sequence). The CDR3, as DNA: TGTGCTAGCAGCTTATTTCGGGACACCGGGGAGCTGTTTTTT. Its translation: CASSLFRDTGELFF.